Listed below are T cell receptor beta chains from one sample, sequenced in a study of blood T cells in healthy people across ages. TCRdb itself ran the 5' RACE reads through MiXCR, one entry per CDR3 protein. The sample consists of approximately 320,000 distinct CDR3 sequences, around 27% of them appearing once. The sequencing sample was made of blood. Receptor source: a woman in her seventies in good health. Both conserved end residues are part of each CDR3. The D gene is left open where the match is weak. Expanded clones are given a class, and other clones once, few, many or no size at all.

j_call clone_size v_call d_call cdr3_nt cdr3_aa
TRBJ2-3 - TRBV20-1 TRBD1 TGCAGTGCTATGGACAGGGGGAGGACAGATACGCAGTATTTT CSAMDRGRTDTQYF
TRBJ1-1 many TRBV12-3/TRBV12-4 - TGTGCCAGCAGTTCTCGGGGTCCCACTGAAGCTTTCTTT CASSSRGPTEAFF
TRBJ2-7 - TRBV15 - TGTGCCACCAGCAGAGGAAGGGGCGCCTACGAGCAGTACTTC CATSRGRGAYEQYF
TRBJ2-2 - TRBV25-1 TRBD1 TGTGCCAGCAGTGACTCCCGGACAGGGGTCACCGGGGAGCTGTTTTTT CASSDSRTGVTGELFF
TRBJ2-6 - TRBV20-1 - TGCAGTGCTAGAGTGGGGAGCTCTGGGGCCAACGTCCTGACTTTC CSARVGSSGANVLTF
TRBJ2-7 - TRBV29-1 TRBD2 TGCAGTCATAGAGCGGGAGGGCCCAACGAGCAGTACTTC CSHRAGGPNEQYF
TRBJ2-3 few TRBV12-3/TRBV12-4 - TGTGCCAGCAGTTCCGCCGACCACACAGATACGCAGTATTTT CASSSADHTDTQYF
TRBJ2-4 - TRBV7-9 - TGTGCCAGCAGCAACTTTGGGGGGGGCCCCAAAAACATTCAGTACTTC CASSNFGGGPKNIQYF
TRBJ1-4 few TRBV20-1 - TGCAGTGCTAGTCTTGCAACTAATGAAAAACTGTTTTTT CSASLATNEKLFF
TRBJ1-2 few TRBV10-1 - TGCGCCAGCAGTGTCTCAGGGACCCATGGCTACACCTTC CASSVSGTHGYTF
TRBJ2-3 - TRBV7-8 TRBD2 TGTGCCAGCAGCTTAGGACGGCTAGCGGTTCAGGATACGCAGTATTTT CASSLGRLAVQDTQYF